This T cell receptor (beta chain) was sequenced for a study of blood T cell repertoires in COVID-19. The wider study: Donors in Cohort 3 counted as recovered after two negative PCRs, clearance, or symptom resolution. Donors in the United States, Italy and Spain gave samples during acute or convalescent COVID-19.

Germline V gene lookup returns CDR1 MNHEY and CDR2 SMNVEV (reference sequence). This CDR3 region has 14 residues. The V end lost 6 bases, the J end lost 6 bases, and 15 bases lay between the germline ends. Sequenced by immunoSEQ multiplex PCR; TCRdb stores in-frame clones only, minus some. The sample includes about 360,000 clones, about 87% of them seen just once. The chain employs TRBV27 and TRBJ2-1; a possible D gene is TRBD1 (6 bases). This receptor was obtained from a man aged 35 to 55 in a cohort exposed to, infected with or recovered from COVID-19 (not recorded which). The sample consisted of PBMCs or T cells enriched from blood (not recorded which). The CDR3 loop reads CASSGRRGVNEQFF. The CDR3 DNA reads as TGTGCCAGCAGCGGACGCAGGGGCGTCAATGAGCAGTTCTTC.